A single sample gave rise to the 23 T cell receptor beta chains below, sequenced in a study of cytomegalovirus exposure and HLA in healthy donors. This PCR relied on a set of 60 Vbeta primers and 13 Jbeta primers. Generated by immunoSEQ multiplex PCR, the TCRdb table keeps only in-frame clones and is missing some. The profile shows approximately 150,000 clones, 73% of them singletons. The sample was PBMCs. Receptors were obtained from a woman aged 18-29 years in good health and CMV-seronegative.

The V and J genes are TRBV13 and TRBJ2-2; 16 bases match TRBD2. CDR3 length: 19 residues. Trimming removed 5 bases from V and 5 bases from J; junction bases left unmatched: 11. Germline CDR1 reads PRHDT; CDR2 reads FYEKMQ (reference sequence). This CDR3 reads CASSPGLAGGPRKTGELFF. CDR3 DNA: TGTGCCAGCAGCCCGGGACTAGCGGGGGGGCCGAGGAAGACCGGGGAGCTGTTTTTT. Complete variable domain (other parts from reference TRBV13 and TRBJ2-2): AAGVIQSPRHLIKEKRETATLKCYPIPRHDTVYWYQQGPGQDPQFLISFYEKMQSDKGSIPDRFSAQQFSDYHSELNMSSLELGDSALYFCASSPGLAGGPRKTGELFFGEGSRLTVL.

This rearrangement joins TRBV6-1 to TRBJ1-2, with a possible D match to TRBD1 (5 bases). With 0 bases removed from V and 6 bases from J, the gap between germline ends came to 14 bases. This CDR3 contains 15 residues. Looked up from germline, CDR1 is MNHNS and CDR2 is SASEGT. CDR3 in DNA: TGTGCCAGCAGTGAAGCTACAGGTAGAACCCATGGCTACACCTTC. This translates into CASSEATGRTHGYTF.

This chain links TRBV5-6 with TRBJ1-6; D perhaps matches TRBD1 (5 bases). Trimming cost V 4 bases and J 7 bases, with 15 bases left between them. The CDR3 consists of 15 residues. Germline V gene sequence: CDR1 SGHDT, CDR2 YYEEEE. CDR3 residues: CASSRRGGGNSPLHF. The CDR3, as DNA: TGTGCCAGCAGCAGGCGGGGCGGGGGGAATTCACCCCTCCACTTT. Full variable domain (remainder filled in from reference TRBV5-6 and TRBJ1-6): DAGVTQSPTHLIKTRGQQVTLRCSPKSGHDTVSWYQQALGQGPQFIFQYYEEEERQRGNFPDRFSGHQFPNYSSELNVNALLLGDSALYLCASSRRGGGNSPLHFGNGTRLTVT.

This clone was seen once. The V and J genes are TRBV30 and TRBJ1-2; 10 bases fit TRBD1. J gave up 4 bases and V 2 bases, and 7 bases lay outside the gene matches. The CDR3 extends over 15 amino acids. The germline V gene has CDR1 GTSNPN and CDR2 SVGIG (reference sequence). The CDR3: CAWSPPGQGSYGYTF. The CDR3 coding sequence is TGTGCCTGGAGTCCCCCGGGACAGGGGTCCTATGGCTACACCTTC.

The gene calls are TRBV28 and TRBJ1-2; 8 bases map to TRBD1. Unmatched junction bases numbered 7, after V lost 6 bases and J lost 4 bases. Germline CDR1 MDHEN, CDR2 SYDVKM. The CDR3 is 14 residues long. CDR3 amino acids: CASSAGGSIYGYTF. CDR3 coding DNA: TGTGCCAGCAGCGCAGGGGGCAGTATCTATGGCTACACCTTC.

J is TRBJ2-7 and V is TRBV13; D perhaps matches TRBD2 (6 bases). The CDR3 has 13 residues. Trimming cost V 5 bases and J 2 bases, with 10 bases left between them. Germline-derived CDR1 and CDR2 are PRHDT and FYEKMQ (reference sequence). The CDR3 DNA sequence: TGTGCCAGCAGCCCCCGGGGGACCTACGAGCAGTACGTC. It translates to CASSPRGTYEQYV.

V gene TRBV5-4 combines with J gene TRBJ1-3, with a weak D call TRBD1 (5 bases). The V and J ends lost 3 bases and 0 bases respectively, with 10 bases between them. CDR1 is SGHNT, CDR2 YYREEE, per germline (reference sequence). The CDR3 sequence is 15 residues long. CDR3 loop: CASSSGDSSGNTIYF. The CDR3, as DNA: TGTGCCAGCAGCTCGGGAGACAGCTCTGGAAACACCATATATTTT.

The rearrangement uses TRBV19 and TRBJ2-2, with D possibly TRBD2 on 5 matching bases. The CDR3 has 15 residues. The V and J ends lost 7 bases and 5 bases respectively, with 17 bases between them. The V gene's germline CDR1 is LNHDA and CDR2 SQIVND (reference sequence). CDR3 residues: CASTHPRVWTGELFF. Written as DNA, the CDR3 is TGTGCCAGTACCCATCCGAGGGTTTGGACCGGGGAGCTGTTTTTT.

CDR3 DNA: TGTGCCAGTAGTCTAGGGCTTGGCTACACCTTC. Amino acid sequence: CASSLGLGYTF. The J gene is TRBJ1-2, the V gene TRBV19; D uncertain. V lost 5 bases to trimming and J lost 7 bases, with 8 bases between them. Germline V CDR1 and CDR2: LNHDA, SQIVND (reference sequence). CDR3 size: 11 residues.

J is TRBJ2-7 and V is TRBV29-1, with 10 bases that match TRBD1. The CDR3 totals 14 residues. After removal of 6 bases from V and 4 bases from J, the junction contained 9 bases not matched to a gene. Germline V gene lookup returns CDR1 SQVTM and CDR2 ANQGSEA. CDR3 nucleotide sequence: TGCAGCGTCCTCCCGGGGACAGGGGTGTACGAGCAGTACTTC. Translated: CSVLPGTGVYEQYF.

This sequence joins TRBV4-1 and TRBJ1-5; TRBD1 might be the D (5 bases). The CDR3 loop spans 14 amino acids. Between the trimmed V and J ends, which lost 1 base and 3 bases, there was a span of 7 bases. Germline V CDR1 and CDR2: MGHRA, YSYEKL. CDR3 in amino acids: CASSQAGINQPQHF. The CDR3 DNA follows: TGCGCCAGCAGCCAAGCAGGGATCAATCAGCCCCAGCATTTT.

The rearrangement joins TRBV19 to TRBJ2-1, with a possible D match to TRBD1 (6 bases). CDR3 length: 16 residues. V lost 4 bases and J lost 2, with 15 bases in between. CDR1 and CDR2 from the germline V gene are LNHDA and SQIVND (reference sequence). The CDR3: CASSTDRSQPYNEQFF. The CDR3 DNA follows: TGTGCCAGTAGTACTGACAGGTCCCAACCCTACAATGAGCAGTTCTTC.

CDR3: CASSLGTGILSPLHF. DNA for the CDR3: TGTGCCAGCAGCTTAGGGACAGGGATACTCTCACCCCTCCACTTT. The chain uses TRBV5-4 and TRBJ1-6; 9 nucleotides agree with TRBD1. This CDR3 is 15 amino acids long. From germline, CDR1 is SGHNT and CDR2 YYREEE (reference sequence). With 2 bases clipped from V and 10 bases from J, the junction kept 7 bases outside the gene matches.

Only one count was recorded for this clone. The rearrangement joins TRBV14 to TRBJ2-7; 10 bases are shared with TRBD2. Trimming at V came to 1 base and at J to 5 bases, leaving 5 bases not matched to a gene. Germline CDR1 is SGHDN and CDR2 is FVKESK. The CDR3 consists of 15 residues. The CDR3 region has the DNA TGTGCCAGCAGCCAAGCCAGCGGGGGGGCGCACGAGCAGTACTTC. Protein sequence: CASSQASGGAHEQYF.

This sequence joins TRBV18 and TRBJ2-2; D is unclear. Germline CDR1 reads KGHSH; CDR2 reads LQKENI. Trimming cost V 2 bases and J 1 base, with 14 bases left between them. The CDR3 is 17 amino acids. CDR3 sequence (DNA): TGTGCCAGCTCACCAAAGTCCCGGTCAGGGAACACCGGGGAGCTGTTTTTT. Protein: CASSPKSRSGNTGELFF.

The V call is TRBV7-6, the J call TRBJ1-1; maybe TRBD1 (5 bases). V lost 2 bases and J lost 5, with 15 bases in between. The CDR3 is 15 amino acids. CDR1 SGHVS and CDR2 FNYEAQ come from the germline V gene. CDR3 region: CASSLIETAGTEAFF. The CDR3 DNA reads TGTGCCAGCAGCTTAATCGAGACAGCGGGTACTGAAGCTTTCTTT.

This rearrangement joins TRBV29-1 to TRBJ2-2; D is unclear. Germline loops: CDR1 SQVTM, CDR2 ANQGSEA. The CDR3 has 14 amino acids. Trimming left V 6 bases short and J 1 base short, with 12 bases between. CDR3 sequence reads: CSVLDWRNTGELFF. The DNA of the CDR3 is TGCAGCGTCCTTGACTGGAGGAACACCGGGGAGCTGTTTTTT.

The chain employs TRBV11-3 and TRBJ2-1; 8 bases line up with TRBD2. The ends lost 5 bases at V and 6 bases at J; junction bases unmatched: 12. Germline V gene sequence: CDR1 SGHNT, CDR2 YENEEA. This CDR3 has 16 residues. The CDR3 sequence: CASSAEKRELANEQFF. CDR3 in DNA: TGTGCCAGCAGCGCAGAAAAGCGGGAGTTGGCCAATGAGCAGTTCTTC.

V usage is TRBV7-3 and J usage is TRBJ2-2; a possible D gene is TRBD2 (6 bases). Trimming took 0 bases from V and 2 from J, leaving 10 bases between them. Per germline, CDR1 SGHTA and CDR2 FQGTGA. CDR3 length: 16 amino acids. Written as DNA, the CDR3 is TGTGCCAGCAGCTTAACGGGGGGTGACAACACCGGGGAGCTGTTTTTT. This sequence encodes CASSLTGGDNTGELFF.

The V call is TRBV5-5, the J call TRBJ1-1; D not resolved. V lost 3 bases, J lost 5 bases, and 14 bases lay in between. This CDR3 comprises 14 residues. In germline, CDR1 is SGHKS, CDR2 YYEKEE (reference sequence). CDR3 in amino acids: CASSWRGAGTEAFF. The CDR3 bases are TGTGCCAGCAGCTGGCGGGGTGCCGGGACTGAAGCTTTCTTT.

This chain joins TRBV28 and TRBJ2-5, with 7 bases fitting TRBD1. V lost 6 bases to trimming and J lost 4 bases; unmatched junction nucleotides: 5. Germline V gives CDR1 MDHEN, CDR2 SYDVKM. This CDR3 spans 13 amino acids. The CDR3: CASRRGQIETQYF. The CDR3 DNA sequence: TGTGCCAGCAGGAGGGGACAGATAGAGACCCAGTACTTC.

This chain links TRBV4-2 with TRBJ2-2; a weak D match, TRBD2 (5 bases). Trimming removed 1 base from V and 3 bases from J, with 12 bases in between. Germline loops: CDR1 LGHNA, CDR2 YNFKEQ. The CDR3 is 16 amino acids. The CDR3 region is CASSQAGWSDTGELFF. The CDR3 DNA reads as TGTGCCAGCAGCCAAGCGGGGTGGTCGGACACCGGGGAGCTGTTTTTT.

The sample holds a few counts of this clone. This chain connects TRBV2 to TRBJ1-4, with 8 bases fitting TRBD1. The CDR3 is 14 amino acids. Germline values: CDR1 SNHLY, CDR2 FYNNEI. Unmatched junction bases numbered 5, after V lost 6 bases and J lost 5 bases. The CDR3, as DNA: TGTGCCAGCAGGCCCGGGACAGGAAATGAAAAACTGTTTTTT. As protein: CASRPGTGNEKLFF.